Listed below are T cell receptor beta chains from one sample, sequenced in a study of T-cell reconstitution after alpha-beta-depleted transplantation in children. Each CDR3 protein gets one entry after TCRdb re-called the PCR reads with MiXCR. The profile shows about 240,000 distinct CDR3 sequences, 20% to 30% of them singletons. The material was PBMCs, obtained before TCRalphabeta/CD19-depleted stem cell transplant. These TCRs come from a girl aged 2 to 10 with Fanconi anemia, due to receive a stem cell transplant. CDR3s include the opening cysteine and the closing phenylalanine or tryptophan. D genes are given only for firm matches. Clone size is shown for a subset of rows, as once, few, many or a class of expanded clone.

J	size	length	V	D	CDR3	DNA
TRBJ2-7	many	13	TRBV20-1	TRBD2	CSAYESSGGEQYF	TGCAGTGCCTACGAATCTAGCGGGGGTGAGCAGTACTTC
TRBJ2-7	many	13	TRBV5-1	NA	CASSGRSSYEQYF	TGCGCCAGCAGCGGGCGGAGCTCCTACGAGCAGTACTTC
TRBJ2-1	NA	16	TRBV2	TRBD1	CASSEFLGTAYNEQFF	TGTGCCAGCAGTGAGTTCTTGGGGACAGCCTACAATGAGCAGTTCTTC
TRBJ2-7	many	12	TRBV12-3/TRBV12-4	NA	CASSLGTTEQYF	TGTGCCAGCAGTTTAGGGACAACCGAGCAGTACTTC
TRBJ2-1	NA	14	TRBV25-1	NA	CASSDGATYNEQFF	TGTGCCAGCAGTGACGGGGCGACCTACAATGAGCAGTTCTTC
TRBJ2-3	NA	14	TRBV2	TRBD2	CASSRTRGLDTQYF	TGTGCCAGCAGTAGGACTAGGGGTTTAGATACGCAGTATTTT
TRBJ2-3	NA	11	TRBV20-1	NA	CSANIPDTQYF	TGCAGTGCTAACATACCAGATACGCAGTATTTT
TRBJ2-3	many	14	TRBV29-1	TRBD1	CSVVGTESTDTQYF	TGCAGCGTTGTCGGGACAGAAAGCACAGATACGCAGTATTTT
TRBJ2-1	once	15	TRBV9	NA	CASSVAGESYNEQFF	TGTGCCAGCAGCGTAGCTGGGGAATCCTACAATGAGCAGTTCTTC
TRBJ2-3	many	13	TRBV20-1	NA	CSASVRVRDTQYF	TGCAGTGCTAGTGTCCGGGTTAGGGATACGCAGTATTTT
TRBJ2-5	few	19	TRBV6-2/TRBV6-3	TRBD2	CASSYSIATSGSFGETQYF	TGTGCCAGCAGTTACTCTATTGCGACTAGCGGGAGTTTCGGAGAGACCCAGTACTTC
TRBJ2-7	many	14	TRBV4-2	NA	CASSQDIVSYEQYF	TGTGCCAGCAGCCAAGATATCGTTTCCTACGAGCAGTACTTC
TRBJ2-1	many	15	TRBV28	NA	CASSLLGLLDNEQFF	TGTGCCAGCAGTTTATTGGGTCTTCTCGACAATGAGCAGTTCTTC
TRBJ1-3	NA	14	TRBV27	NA	CASSAGGQGNTIYF	TGTGCCAGCAGCGCCGGGGGGCAAGGAAACACCATATATTTT
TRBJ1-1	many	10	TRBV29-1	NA	CSVVGYEAFF	TGCAGCGTTGTGGGGTATGAAGCTTTCTTT
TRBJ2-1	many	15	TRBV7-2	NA	CASSFMWGLYNEQFF	TGTGCCAGCAGCTTTATGTGGGGACTCTACAATGAGCAGTTCTTC
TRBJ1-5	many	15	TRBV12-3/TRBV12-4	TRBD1	CASSRRTGPNQPQHF	TGTGCCAGCAGTAGACGGACAGGACCAAATCAGCCCCAGCATTTT
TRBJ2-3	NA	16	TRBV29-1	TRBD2	CSVQGTSGRNTDTQYF	TGCAGCGTTCAAGGGACTAGCGGGAGGAACACAGATACGCAGTATTTT
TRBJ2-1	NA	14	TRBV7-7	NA	CASSLGAAVGEQFF	TGTGCCAGCAGCTTAGGCGCGGCGGTGGGGGAGCAGTTCTTC
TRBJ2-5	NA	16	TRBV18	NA	CASSPYLGEQQETQYF	TGTGCCAGCTCACCTTACTTGGGGGAGCAACAAGAGACCCAGTACTTC
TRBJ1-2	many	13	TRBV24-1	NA	CATSQGNNYGYTF	TGTGCCACCAGTCAGGGGAATAACTATGGCTACACCTTC
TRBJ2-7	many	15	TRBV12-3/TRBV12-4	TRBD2	CASSFSSGRVYEQYF	TGTGCCAGCAGTTTCTCTAGCGGGAGGGTTTACGAGCAGTACTTC
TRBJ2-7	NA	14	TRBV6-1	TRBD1	CAILPGQGLYEQYF	TGTGCCATTTTACCGGGACAGGGGTTATACGAGCAGTACTTC
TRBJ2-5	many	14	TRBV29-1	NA	CSVEDGSEQETQYF	TGCAGCGTTGAAGATGGGTCAGAGCAAGAGACCCAGTACTTC
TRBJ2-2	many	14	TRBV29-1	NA	CSVVFSLNTGELFF	TGCAGCGTTGTGTTCAGCCTTAACACCGGGGAGCTGTTTTTT
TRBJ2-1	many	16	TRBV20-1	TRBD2	CSARGLAGAFYNEQFF	TGCAGTGCTAGGGGACTAGCGGGAGCTTTCTACAATGAGCAGTTCTTC
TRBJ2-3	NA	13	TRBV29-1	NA	CSVAASTTPSQYF	TGCAGCGTTGCGGCTAGCACCACTCCATCGCAGTATTTT
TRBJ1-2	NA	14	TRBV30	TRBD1	CAWSADRGPYGYTF	TGTGCCTGGAGCGCCGACAGGGGACCCTATGGCTACACCTTC
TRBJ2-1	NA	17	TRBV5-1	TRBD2	CASSLYGLAGGLNEQFF	TGCGCCAGCAGCTTGTATGGGCTAGCGGGAGGGTTGAATGAGCAGTTCTTC
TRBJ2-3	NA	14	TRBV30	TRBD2	CAWSVAGGYDTQYF	TGTGCCTGGAGCGTGGCGGGAGGATACGATACGCAGTATTTT
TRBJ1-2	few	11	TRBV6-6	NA	CASSLRQGYTF	TGTGCCAGCAGTCTAAGACAGGGCTACACCTTC
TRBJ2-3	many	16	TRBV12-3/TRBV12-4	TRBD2	CASRSKRGGSTDTQYF	TGTGCCAGCAGATCCAAGCGGGGGGGTAGCACAGATACGCAGTATTTT
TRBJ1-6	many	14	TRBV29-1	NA	CSVRVGVDNSPLHF	TGCAGCGTTCGTGTGGGGGTGGATAATTCACCCCTCCACTTT
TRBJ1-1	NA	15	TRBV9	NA	CASSPRQAPNTEAFF	TGTGCCAGCAGCCCTCGACAGGCCCCGAACACTGAAGCTTTCTTT
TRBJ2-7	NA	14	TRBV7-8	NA	CASSLVQKVYEQYF	TGTGCCAGCAGCTTGGTACAGAAAGTCTACGAGCAGTACTTC
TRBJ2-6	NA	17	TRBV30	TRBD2	CACGGASGSSGANVLTF	TGTGCCTGCGGGGGGGCTAGCGGATCCTCTGGGGCCAACGTCCTGACTTTC